A selection of T cell receptor beta chains follows, all from one sample in a study of cytomegalovirus exposure and HLA in healthy donors. Here immunoSEQ multiplex PCR was the method, and the copy in TCRdb shows in-frame clones only, minus some. Among around 150,000 clones listed, about 82% were seen once. Material: PBMCs. The receptors shown here come from a man aged 25-45 years in good health and CMV-seronegative. The CDR3 runs from the conserved cysteine through the conserved F or W. A D gene is named only where the DNA matches it firmly. The size entry is marked missing in some rows and otherwise reads once, few, many or a size class.

abundance	j_gene	v_gene	d_gene	CDR3aa	CDR3nt
NA	TRBJ1-2	TRBV6-6	TRBD1	CASSYSLRQGDYGYPF	TGTGCCAGCAGTTACTCACTCCGACAGGGAGACTATGGCTACCCCTTC
NA	TRBJ2-1	TRBV9	TRBD2	CASSPRATSLIYEQFF	TGTGCCAGCAGCCCCCGAGCGACTAGCCTGATCTATGAGCAGTTCTTC
NA	TRBJ1-1	TRBV5-1	NA	CASSLRSLGEGEAFF	TGCGCCAGCAGCTTGCGTTCGCTTGGGGAGGGGGAAGCTTTCTTT
NA	TRBJ1-3	TRBV28	NA	CASTTPGQGIGNTIYF	TGTGCCAGCACAACCCCCGGGCAGGGGATCGGAAACACCATATATTTT
NA	TRBJ1-1	TRBV2	TRBD1	CASRRQGNTEAFF	TGTGCCAGCAGGAGACAGGGGAACACTGAAGCTTTCTTT
once	TRBJ2-3	TRBV2	TRBD1	CASSLQGSGRDTQYF	TGTGCCAGCAGTTTACAGGGGTCTGGTAGAGATACGCAGTATTTT
once	TRBJ1-1	TRBV6-1	NA	CASSEFRGGAFF	TGTGCCAGCAGTGAATTTCGGGGGGGAGCTTTCTTT
NA	TRBJ2-7	TRBV19	NA	CASSDRRGGQRYEQYF	TGTGCCAGTAGTGACAGACGGGGGGGACAGCGGTACGAGCAGTACTTC
few	TRBJ1-2	TRBV27	TRBD1	CASGEGQGAFYTGYPF	TGTGCCAGCGGAGAGGGACAGGGGGCTTTTTATACTGGCTACCCCTTC
NA	TRBJ2-1	TRBV28	TRBD2	CASRNTGLFPNNEQFF	TGTGCCAGCAGGAACACGGGACTATTCCCTAACAATGAGCAGTTCTTC
NA	TRBJ2-7	TRBV19	NA	CASSIGVAVEQYF	TGTGCCAGTAGTATTGGAGTCGCCGTCGAGCAGTACTTC
NA	TRBJ2-3	TRBV29-1	NA	CSADVEGTQYF	TGCAGCGCCGATGTGGAGGGTACGCAGTATTTT
few	TRBJ1-4	TRBV2	NA	CASTANEKLFF	TGTGCCAGCACGGCTAATGAAAAACTGTTTTTT
NA	TRBJ2-7	TRBV28	TRBD2	CASNLGGGRSAHVYEQYF	TGTGCCAGCAACCTTGGGGGGGGGAGATCAGCCCATGTCTACGAGCAGTACTTC
NA	TRBJ2-5	TRBV10-2	TRBD2	CASSESLLAGTETQYF	TGCGCCAGCAGTGAGTCTTTGCTAGCGGGGACAGAGACCCAGTACTTC
NA	TRBJ2-3	TRBV4-1	TRBD2	CASSQDRLAGGIWDSDTQYF	TGCGCCAGCAGCCAAGACAGACTAGCGGGAGGTATATGGGATTCAGATACGCAGTATTTT
NA	TRBJ1-5	TRBV6-1	TRBD1	CASRAGGEGQPQHF	TGTGCCAGCAGGGCAGGGGGCGAGGGTCAGCCCCAGCATTTT
NA	TRBJ2-1	TRBV5-6	TRBD2	CASSLRLAGVSYNEQFF	TGTGCCAGCAGCCTGAGACTAGCGGGAGTTTCCTACAATGAGCAGTTCTTC
NA	TRBJ1-5	TRBV2	TRBD1	CASSEGQARQPQHF	TGTGCCAGCAGTGAGGGACAGGCGCGGCAGCCCCAGCATTTT
NA	TRBJ1-2	TRBV5-1	TRBD1	CASRPGQGSYGYTF	TGCGCCAGCAGACCGGGACAGGGGTCGTATGGCTACACCTTC
NA	TRBJ1-2	TRBV5-8	NA	CASSFTTTGYTF	TGTGCCAGCAGCTTTACAACAACCGGCTACACCTTC
NA	TRBJ1-1	TRBV10-2	NA	CASSTYRDTEAFF	TGCGCCAGCAGCACCTATCGGGACACTGAAGCTTTCTTT
NA	TRBJ2-7	TRBV4-1	TRBD2	CASSPPTSGDLREQYF	TGCGCCAGCAGCCCTCCGACTAGCGGGGATCTGAGGGAGCAGTACTTC
NA	TRBJ2-1	TRBV28	TRBD1	CASSDLQGWSEQFF	TGTGCCAGCAGCGATCTACAGGGGTGGAGTGAGCAGTTCTTC
NA	TRBJ2-2	TRBV27	NA	CASKTANTGELFF	TGTGCCAGCAAGACAGCTAACACCGGGGAGCTGTTTTTT
once	TRBJ2-1	TRBV28	NA	CASSLGGGGSLNEQFF	TGTGCCAGCAGTCTCGGCGGCGGAGGGTCTCTTAATGAGCAGTTCTTC
NA	TRBJ2-7	TRBV7-9	TRBD1	CASSPRGGQDLYEQYF	TGTGCCAGCAGCCCCCGGGGCGGACAGGACCTCTACGAGCAGTACTTC
NA	TRBJ2-1	TRBV7-8	TRBD2	CASSRLSFAGGRNEQFF	TGTGCCAGCAGCCGCCTGAGTTTCGCGGGAGGCCGGAATGAGCAGTTCTTC
NA	TRBJ2-7	TRBV27	NA	CASSPTPEGISYEQYF	TGTGCCAGCAGTCCAACCCCCGAGGGTATCTCCTACGAGCAGTACTTC
NA	TRBJ1-5	TRBV30	TRBD1	CAWSVSHDRGNQPQHF	TGTGCCTGGAGTGTTTCCCACGACAGGGGTAATCAGCCCCAGCATTTT
NA	TRBJ2-1	TRBV4-1	TRBD2	CASSQGGSGNEQFF	TGCGCCAGCAGCCAAGGAGGTAGCGGGAATGAGCAGTTCTTC
NA	TRBJ1-2	TRBV7-6	TRBD1	CASRRTGDYGYPF	TGTGCCAGCAGACGGACAGGGGACTATGGCTACCCCTTC
NA	TRBJ2-2	TRBV10-1	NA	CASRSGGSGELFF	TGCGCCAGCAGATCAGGCGGGTCCGGGGAGCTGTTTTTT
NA	TRBJ2-1	TRBV5-4	TRBD1	CASSPGQGTYNEQFF	TGTGCCAGCAGCCCGGGACAGGGGACATACAATGAGCAGTTCTTC
NA	TRBJ2-1	TRBV5-1	TRBD1	CASSEGQLLRNEQFF	TGCGCCAGCAGCGAGGGACAGCTTCTTAGGAATGAGCAGTTCTTC
NA	TRBJ1-2	TRBV5-6	NA	CASSLDIDYGYTF	TGTGCCAGCAGCTTGGACATTGACTATGGCTACACCTTC
NA	TRBJ2-7	TRBV28	TRBD2	CASSLRTSGKIYEQYF	TGTGCCAGCAGTTTGAGGACTAGCGGGAAGATCTACGAGCAGTACTTC
NA	TRBJ2-1	TRBV2	TRBD2	CASSEWGGREHNEQFF	TGTGCCAGCAGTGAGTGGGGCGGGAGAGAACACAATGAGCAGTTCTTC
NA	TRBJ1-5	TRBV27	TRBD1	CASSLTGGVGQPQHF	TGTGCCAGCAGTTTAACAGGGGGCGTTGGACAGCCCCAGCATTTT